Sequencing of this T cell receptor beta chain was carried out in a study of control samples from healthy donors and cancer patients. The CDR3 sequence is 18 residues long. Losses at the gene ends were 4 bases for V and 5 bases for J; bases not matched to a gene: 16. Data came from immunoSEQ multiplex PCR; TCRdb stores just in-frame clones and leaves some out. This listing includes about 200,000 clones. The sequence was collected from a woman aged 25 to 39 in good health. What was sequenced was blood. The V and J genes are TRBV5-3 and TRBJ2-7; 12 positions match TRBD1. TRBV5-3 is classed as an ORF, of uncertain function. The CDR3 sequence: CARSQNRDRGPILNEQYF. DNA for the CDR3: TGTGCCAGAAGCCAGAACCGGGACAGGGGGCCGATATTGAACGAGCAGTACTTC.